These 2 T cell receptor beta chains were all obtained from the same sample, sequenced in a study of monozygotic twins with inflammatory bowel disease. TCRdb re-called the 5' RACE reads, yielding one record per CDR3 amino acid sequence without DNA. This repertoire includes 350,000 to 400,000 distinct CDR3 sequences. Sequencing input: blood. These receptors originate from a human donor with ulcerative colitis or Crohn's disease, or a healthy co-twin of an affected twin (not recorded which).

The CDR3: CATSRALGVGSPLHF. The rearrangement joins TRBV15 to TRBJ1-6; TCRdb reports TRBD1, a call that lacks DNA to check it against. Germline CDR1 LNHNV, CDR2 YYDKDF (reference sequence). CDR3 size: 15 residues.

This chain links TRBV3-1 with TRBJ1-3. The CDR3 runs to 14 residues. Germline V gives CDR1 LGHDT, CDR2 YNNKEL (reference sequence). CDR3 sequence: CASSPTRAGDTIYF.